This T cell receptor beta chain comes out of a study of human T cells and chemical hapten exposure. TCRdb processed the RACE reads anew with MiXCR; each CDR3 protein has one entry. Here the sample spans 90,000 to 120,000 distinct CDR3 sequences, 9.5% to 11% being singletons. This clonotype turned up a few times. CDR1 and CDR2 from the germline V gene are SQVTM and ANQGSEA. V gave up 6 bases and J gave up 5 bases, with 22 bases separating them. The CDR3 sequence is 16 residues long. Time point indicated: patch test 1, 2 weeks after DPC sensitization. Stated treatment: therapeutic diphenylcyclopropenone sensitization with weekly scalp DPC.

This chain connects TRBV29-1 to TRBJ2-2; D is perhaps TRBD1 (5 bases). The source material was whole blood, sampled in connection with sensitization to the hapten diphenylcyclopropenone (DPC). This clonotype originated in a woman between 40 and 55 years old with alopecia areata. Some clones in this sample may be carry-over from other donors' samples. The CDR3 nucleotides are TGCAGCGTCGAGTCGCAGGCAGGGTCGATGACCGGGGAGCTGTTTTTT. This sequence encodes CSVESQAGSMTGELFF.